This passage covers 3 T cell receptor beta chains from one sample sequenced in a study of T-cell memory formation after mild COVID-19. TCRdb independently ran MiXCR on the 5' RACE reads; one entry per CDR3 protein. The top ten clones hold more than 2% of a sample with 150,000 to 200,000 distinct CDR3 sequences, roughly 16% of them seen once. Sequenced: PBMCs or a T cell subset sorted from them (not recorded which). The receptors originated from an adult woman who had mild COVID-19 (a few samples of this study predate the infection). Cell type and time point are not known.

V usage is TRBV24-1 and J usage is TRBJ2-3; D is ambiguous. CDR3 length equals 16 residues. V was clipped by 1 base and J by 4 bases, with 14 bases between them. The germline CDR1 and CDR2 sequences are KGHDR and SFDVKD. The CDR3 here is CATSDFGLGLADTQYF. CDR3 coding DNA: TGTGCCACCAGTGATTTCGGCCTCGGGTTGGCAGATACGCAGTATTTT.

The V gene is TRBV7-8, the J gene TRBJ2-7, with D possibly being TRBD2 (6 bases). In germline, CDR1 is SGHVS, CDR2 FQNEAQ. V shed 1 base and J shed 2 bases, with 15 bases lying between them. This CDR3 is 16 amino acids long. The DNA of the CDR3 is TGTGCCAGCAGCTTAGAGGCCTGGGGGACTCCCTACGAGCAGTACTTC. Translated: CASSLEAWGTPYEQYF.

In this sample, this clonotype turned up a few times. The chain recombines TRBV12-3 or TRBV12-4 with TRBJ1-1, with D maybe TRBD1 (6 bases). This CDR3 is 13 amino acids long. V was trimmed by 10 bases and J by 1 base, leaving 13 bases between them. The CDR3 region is CATTDRRNTEAFF. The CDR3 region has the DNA TGTGCCACTACCGACAGGAGGAACACTGAAGCTTTCTTT.